The present entry profiles one TCR beta chain with its context. The antigen this receptor binds is unknown. No much larger clone exists at a distance of one base, and base qualities are not known. These data are taken from a study of T cells after yellow fever vaccination (dated by TCRdb to about 2019). With respect to the entire study: The SMART-Seq v4 Ultra Low Input RNA kit was used to prepare libraries from fractions with low cell numbers. Bulk TCR alpha and beta repertoires were sequenced longitudinally to track T-cell clones before and after primary and booster YFV17D yellow fever vaccination. Two healthy male donors, one aged 18 to 30 and one aged 30 to 40 years, were included in the cohort. Blood was drawn at multiple timepoints before and after primary and secondary immunization, with bulk PBMC replicates and cell subsets isolated. What the research found in general, with its limitations: The secondary T-cell response was weaker than the primary response but faster, peaking on day 5 instead of day 15. Most clones expanded after primary vaccination (approximately 95% of CD4 and 80% to 90% of CD8) were re-detected after the booster, suggesting that broad memory maintenance occurred. A small share of clonotypes occurred in both CD4 and CD8 compartments, likely arising from convergent recombination. Computational filtering was needed because FACS-sorted repertoires could contain abundant contaminating clonotypes from the bulk population. Because only a couple of donors were included in the study, the extent to which the findings can be generalized is limited.

Sample treatment or condition, as interpreted from the label and publication: live attenuated yellow fever vaccine strain. PBMCs were isolated from peripheral blood using a standard Ficoll-Paque protocol. Dynabeads CD4 and CD8 positive selection kits were used to isolate CD4 and CD8 T-cell fractions. RNA was extracted with TriZol from bulk PBMCs, CD4 and CD8 fractions, and dextramer-positive and dextramer-negative fractions. CDR1 MNHNS and CDR2 SASEGT were looked up in the germline V gene. V lost 7 bases and J lost 5 bases; the stretch between them is 13 bases long. Including the terminal cysteine and phenylalanine, the CDR3 comprises 13 residues. Solely the CDR3 DNA is kept, with 39 bases framed from the first base. TCR cDNA was synthesized by 5'RACE template switching, through which a universal primer site and unique molecular identifiers were introduced. cDNA synthesis was primed from both the TCR alpha and TCR beta constant segments. Libraries were amplified in two PCR steps, with sample barcodes and sequencing adapters added in the second step. Sequencing of libraries was done on Illumina HiSeq 2500 (2x100 bp) or NovaSeq (2x150 bp). The original methods were these. MIGEC was used to demultiplex reads and collapse the reads into UMI consensus sequences, and MiXCR was used for V(D)J alignment. Vaccine-responding clonotypes were identified with edgeR using replicate PBMC samples, with FDR below 0.01 and a log2 fold change above 5 up to day 15 being required. CD4 or CD8 identity was assigned to each bulk clonotype according to whether the clonotype was present at higher abundance in the sequenced CD4 repertoire or the sequenced CD8 repertoire. TCRdb reran the public reads through fastp at Q25 and MiXCR, keeping productive beta chains. Rows are combined by CDR3 protein, so each entry shows the most common genes and DNA. For this entry, the V and J calls and clone size follow TCRdb and not the study's own pipeline. The sample yields about 58,000 distinct CDR3 sequences; more than 5.5% were counted once. The leading ten clones occupy under 45% of the sample.

The sample in question was CD8+ T cells sorted from PBMCs, obtained on the day of the first yellow fever vaccination. This receptor was obtained from a man younger than 30 who received the YFV17D yellow fever vaccine. Recombination linked TRBV6-1 to TRBJ2-3; confidence is insufficient to name the D gene. The sequence in DNA is TGTGCCAGCACACCCATTTGGGGAGATACGCAGTATTTT. Its translation is CASTPIWGDTQYF.